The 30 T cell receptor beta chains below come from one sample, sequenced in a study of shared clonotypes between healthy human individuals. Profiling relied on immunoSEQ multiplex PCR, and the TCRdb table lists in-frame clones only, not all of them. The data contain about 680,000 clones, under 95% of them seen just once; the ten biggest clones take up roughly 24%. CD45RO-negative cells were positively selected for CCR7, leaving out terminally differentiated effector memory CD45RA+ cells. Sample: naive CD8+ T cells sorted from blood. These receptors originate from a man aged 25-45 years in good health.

This CDR3 is CASSQGRRRSYNEQFF. CDR3 nucleotides: TGTGCCAGCAGCCAAGGGCGGAGGAGGTCCTACAATGAGCAGTTCTTC. V is TRBV14 and J is TRBJ2-1; D perhaps matches TRBD2 (5 bases). This CDR3 comprises 16 residues. In germline, CDR1 is SGHDN, CDR2 FVKESK. V lost 1 base and J 1 base, leaving 11 bases between the germline ends.

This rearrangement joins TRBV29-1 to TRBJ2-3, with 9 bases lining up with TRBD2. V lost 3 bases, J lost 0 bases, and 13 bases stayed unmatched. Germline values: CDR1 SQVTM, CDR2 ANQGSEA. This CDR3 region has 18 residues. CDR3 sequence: CSVDGPRSSGTSTDTQYF. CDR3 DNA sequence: TGCAGCGTTGACGGACCCCGGTCTAGCGGGACTAGCACAGATACGCAGTATTTT.

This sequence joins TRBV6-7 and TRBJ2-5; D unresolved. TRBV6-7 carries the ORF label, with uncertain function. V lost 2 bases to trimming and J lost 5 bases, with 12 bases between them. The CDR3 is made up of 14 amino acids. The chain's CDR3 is CASSYQDPRETQYF. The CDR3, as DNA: TGTGCCAGCAGTTACCAGGACCCGAGGGAGACCCAGTACTTC.

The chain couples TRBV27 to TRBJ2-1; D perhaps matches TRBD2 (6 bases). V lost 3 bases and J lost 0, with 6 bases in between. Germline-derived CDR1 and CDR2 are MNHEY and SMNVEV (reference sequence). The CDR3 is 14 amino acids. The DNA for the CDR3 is TGTGCCAGCAGTTTCGGGAGCTCCTACAATGAGCAGTTCTTC. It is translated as CASSFGSSYNEQFF.

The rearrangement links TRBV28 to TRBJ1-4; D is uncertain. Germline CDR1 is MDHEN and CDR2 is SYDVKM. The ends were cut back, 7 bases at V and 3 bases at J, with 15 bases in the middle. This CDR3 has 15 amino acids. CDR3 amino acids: CASMPVVDSNEKLFF. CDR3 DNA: TGTGCCAGCATGCCAGTGGTTGACTCTAATGAAAAACTGTTTTTT.

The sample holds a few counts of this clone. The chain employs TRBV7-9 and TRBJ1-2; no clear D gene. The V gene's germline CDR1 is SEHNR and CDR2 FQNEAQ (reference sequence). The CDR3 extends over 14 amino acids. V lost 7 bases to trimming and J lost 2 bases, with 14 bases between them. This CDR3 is CASTPWAGNYGYTF. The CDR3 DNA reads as TGTGCCAGCACCCCCTGGGCCGGGAACTATGGCTACACCTTC.

CDR3 protein: CASSRSGAQETQYF. In nucleotides, the CDR3 is TGCGCCAGCAGCAGATCAGGGGCCCAAGAGACCCAGTACTTC. The chain has TRBV5-1 and TRBJ2-5; D perhaps matches TRBD1 (6 bases). Germline assignment: CDR1 SGHRS and CDR2 YFSETQ. Trimming stripped 4 bases from V and 1 base from J, with 11 bases between. This CDR3 spans 14 amino acids.

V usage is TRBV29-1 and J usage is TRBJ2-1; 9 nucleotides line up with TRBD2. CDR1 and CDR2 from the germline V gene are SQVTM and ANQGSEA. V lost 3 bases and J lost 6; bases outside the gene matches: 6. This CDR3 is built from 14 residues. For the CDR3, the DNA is TGCAGCGTTGAGAGGACTAGCGAGGTCAATGAGCAGTTCTTC. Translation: CSVERTSEVNEQFF.

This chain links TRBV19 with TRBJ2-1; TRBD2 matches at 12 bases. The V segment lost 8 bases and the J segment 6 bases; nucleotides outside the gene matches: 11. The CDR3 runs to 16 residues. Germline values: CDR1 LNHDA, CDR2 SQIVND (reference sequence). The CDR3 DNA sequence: TGTGCCAGTTTTGGAGGGCTAGCGGGAGGGGGCAATGAGCAGTTCTTC. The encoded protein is CASFGGLAGGGNEQFF.

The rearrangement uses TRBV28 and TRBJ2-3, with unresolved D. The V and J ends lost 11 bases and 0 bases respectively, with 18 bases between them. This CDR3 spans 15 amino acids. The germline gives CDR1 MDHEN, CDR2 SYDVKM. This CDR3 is CACAYGETSTDTQYF. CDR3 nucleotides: TGTGCCTGTGCGTATGGAGAAACGAGCACAGATACGCAGTATTTT.

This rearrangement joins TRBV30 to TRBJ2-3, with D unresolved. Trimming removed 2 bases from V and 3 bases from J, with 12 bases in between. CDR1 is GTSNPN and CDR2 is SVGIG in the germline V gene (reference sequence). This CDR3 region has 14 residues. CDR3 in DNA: TGTGCCTGGAGTCTAACGGGTTGGACAGATACGCAGTATTTT. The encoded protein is CAWSLTGWTDTQYF.

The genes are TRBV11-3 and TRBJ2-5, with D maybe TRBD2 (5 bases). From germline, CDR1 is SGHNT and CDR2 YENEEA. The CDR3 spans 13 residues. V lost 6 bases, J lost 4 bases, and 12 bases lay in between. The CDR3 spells CASSSSYLETQYF. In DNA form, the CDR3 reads TGTGCCAGCAGTTCTAGCTATCTAGAGACCCAGTACTTC.

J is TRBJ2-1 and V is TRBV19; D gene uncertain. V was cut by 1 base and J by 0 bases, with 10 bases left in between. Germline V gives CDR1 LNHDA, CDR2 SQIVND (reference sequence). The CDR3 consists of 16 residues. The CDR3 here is CASSIGVVPSYNEQFF. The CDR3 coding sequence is TGTGCCAGTAGTATAGGGGTAGTACCCTCCTACAATGAGCAGTTCTTC.

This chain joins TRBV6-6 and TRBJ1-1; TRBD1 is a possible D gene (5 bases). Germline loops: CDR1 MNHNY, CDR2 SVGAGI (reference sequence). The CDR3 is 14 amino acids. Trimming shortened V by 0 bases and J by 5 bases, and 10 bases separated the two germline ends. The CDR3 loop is CASSYSGEGTEAFF. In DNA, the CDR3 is TGTGCCAGCAGTTACTCGGGGGAAGGAACTGAAGCTTTCTTT.

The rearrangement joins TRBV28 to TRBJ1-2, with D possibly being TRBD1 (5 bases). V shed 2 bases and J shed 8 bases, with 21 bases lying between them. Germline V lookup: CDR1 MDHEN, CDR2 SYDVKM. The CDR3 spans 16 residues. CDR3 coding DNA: TGTGCCAGCAGTTTAAGGCCCCCGACAGATCAACGGGGCTACACCTTC. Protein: CASSLRPPTDQRGYTF.

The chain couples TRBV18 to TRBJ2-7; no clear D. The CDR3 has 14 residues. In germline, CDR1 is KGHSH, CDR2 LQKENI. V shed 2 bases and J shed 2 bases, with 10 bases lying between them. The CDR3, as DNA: TGTGCCAGCTCACCATCTGCGAATGCCTACGAGCAGTACTTC. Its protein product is CASSPSANAYEQYF.

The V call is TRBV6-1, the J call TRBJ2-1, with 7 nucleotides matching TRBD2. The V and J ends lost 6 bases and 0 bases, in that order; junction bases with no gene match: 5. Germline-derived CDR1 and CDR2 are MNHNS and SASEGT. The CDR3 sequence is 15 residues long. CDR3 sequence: CASRETSVSYNEQFF. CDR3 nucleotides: TGTGCCAGCAGAGAAACTAGCGTCTCCTACAATGAGCAGTTCTTC.

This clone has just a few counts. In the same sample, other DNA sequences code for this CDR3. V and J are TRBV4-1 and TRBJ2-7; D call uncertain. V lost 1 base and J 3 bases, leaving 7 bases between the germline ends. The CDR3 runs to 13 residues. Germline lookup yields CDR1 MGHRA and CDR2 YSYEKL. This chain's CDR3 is CASSQVMGYEQYF. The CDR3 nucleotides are TGCGCCAGCAGCCAAGTTATGGGCTACGAGCAGTACTTC.

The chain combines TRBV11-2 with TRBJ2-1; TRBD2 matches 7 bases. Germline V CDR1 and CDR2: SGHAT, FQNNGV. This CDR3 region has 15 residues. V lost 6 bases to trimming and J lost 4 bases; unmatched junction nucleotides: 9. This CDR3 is CASRGAGFKYNEQFF. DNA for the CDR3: TGTGCCAGCAGGGGAGCGGGATTTAAGTACAATGAGCAGTTCTTC.

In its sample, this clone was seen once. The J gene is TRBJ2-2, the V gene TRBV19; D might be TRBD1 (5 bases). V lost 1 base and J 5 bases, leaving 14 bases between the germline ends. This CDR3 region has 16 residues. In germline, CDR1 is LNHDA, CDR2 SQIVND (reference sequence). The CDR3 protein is CASSIGVREVTGELFF. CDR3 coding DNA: TGTGCCAGTAGTATAGGGGTCAGGGAAGTGACCGGGGAGCTGTTTTTT.

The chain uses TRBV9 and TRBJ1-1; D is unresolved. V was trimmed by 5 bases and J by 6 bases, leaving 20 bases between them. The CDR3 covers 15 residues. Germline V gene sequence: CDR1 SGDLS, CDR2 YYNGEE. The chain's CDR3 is CASSASEGGVAEAFF. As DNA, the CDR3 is TGTGCCAGCAGTGCCTCTGAGGGAGGCGTAGCTGAAGCTTTCTTT.

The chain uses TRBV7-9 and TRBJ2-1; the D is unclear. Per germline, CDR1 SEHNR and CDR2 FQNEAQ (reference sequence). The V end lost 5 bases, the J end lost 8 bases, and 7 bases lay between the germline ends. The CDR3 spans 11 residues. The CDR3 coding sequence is TGTGCCAGCAGCCCGACCCATGAGCAGTTCTTC. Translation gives CASSPTHEQFF.

The CDR3 bases are TGTGCCAGCAGCCCGGGACTTCCAACGCAGTATTTT. It translates to CASSPGLPTQYF. This sequence joins TRBV28 and TRBJ2-3; D perhaps matches TRBD2 (6 bases). Germline loops: CDR1 MDHEN, CDR2 SYDVKM. The V and J ends lost 6 bases and 9 bases respectively, with 13 bases between them. The CDR3 is 12 amino acids.

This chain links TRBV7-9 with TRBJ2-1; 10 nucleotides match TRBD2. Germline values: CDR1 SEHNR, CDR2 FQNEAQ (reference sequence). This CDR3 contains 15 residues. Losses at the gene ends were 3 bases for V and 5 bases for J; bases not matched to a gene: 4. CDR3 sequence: CASSLGSGRHNEQFF. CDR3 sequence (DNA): TGTGCCAGCAGCTTGGGTAGCGGGAGGCACAATGAGCAGTTCTTC.

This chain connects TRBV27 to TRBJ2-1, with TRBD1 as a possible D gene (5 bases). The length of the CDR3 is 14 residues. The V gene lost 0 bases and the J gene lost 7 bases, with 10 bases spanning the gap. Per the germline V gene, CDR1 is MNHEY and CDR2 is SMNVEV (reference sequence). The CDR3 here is CASSLSQEYNEQFF. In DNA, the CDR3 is TGTGCCAGCAGTTTATCACAGGAATATAATGAGCAGTTCTTC.

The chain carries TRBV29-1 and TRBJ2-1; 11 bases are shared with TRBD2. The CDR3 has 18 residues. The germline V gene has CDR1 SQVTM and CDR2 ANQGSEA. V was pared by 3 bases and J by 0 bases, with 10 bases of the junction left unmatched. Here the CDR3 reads CSVDPGLAAISSYNEQFF. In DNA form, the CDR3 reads TGCAGCGTTGACCCGGGACTAGCGGCGATTAGCTCCTACAATGAGCAGTTCTTC.

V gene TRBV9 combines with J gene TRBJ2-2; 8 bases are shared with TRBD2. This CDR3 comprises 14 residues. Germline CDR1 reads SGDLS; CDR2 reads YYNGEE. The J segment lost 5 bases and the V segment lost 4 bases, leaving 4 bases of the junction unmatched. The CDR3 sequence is CASSSSSGTGELFF. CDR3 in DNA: TGTGCCAGCAGCTCGTCTAGCGGGACCGGGGAGCTGTTTTTT.

The CDR3 here is CASSFRAGGGRNTGELFF. The CDR3 coding sequence is TGTGCCAGCAGTTTTCGGGCCGGCGGTGGGAGGAACACCGGGGAGCTGTTTTTT. The V call is TRBV27, the J call TRBJ2-2; possibly TRBD2 for D (5 bases). CDR3 length: 18 amino acids. Per germline, CDR1 MNHEY and CDR2 SMNVEV (reference sequence). V was clipped by 3 bases and J by 1 base, with 18 bases between them.

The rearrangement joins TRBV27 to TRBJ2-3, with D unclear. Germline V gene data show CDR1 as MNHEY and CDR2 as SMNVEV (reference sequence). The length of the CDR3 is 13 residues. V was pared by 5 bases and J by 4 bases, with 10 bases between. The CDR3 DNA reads TGTGCCAGCAGTCCTCACCGAGCAGATACGCAGTATTTT. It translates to CASSPHRADTQYF.

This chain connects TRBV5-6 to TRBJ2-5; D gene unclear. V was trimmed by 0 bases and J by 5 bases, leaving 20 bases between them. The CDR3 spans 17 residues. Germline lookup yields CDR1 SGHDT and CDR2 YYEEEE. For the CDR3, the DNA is TGTGCCAGCAGCTTGGCCCCGCGCAGGCATACCCTGGAGACCCAGTACTTC. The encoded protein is CASSLAPRRHTLETQYF.